Listed below are T cell receptor beta chains from one sample, sequenced in a study of cytomegalovirus exposure and HLA in healthy donors. Libraries were prepared by immunoSEQ multiplex PCR; TCRdb keeps only in-frame clonotypes and omits some of them. In the table there are 200,000 or so clones, 70% to 80% of which are singletons. Sequenced material: PBMCs. The receptors here all came from a male donor in good health and CMV-seronegative. Both conserved end residues are part of each CDR3. Each record gives: V gene, clone size, J gene, D gene, CDR3 DNA, CDR3 protein. A D gene is named only where the DNA matches it firmly. Clone size is stated in some rows and not others, as once, few, many or a class when expanded.

V gene: TRBV7-2; clone size: once; J gene: TRBJ2-7; D gene: NA; CDR3 DNA: TGTGCCAGCAGCCGCATCTTCTACGAGCAGTACTTC; CDR3 protein: CASSRIFYEQYF
V gene: TRBV29-1; clone size: NA; J gene: TRBJ1-5; D gene: NA; CDR3 DNA: TGCAGCGTGGCGGGTGGGGGGGGGCAGCCCCAGCATTTT; CDR3 protein: CSVAGGGGQPQHF
V gene: TRBV29-1; clone size: NA; J gene: TRBJ2-5; D gene: TRBD1; CDR3 DNA: TGCAGCGTTGTAGACAGGGTGGAGACCCAGTACTTC; CDR3 protein: CSVVDRVETQYF
V gene: TRBV19; clone size: NA; J gene: TRBJ1-1; D gene: NA; CDR3 DNA: TGTGCCAGTAGTACTAGGAGCGGGGCTGAAGCTTTCTTT; CDR3 protein: CASSTRSGAEAFF
V gene: TRBV18; clone size: NA; J gene: TRBJ1-2; D gene: TRBD1; CDR3 DNA: TGTGCCAGCTCACTGGGACAGTCGGGCTACACCTTC; CDR3 protein: CASSLGQSGYTF
V gene: TRBV7-6; clone size: NA; J gene: TRBJ1-2; D gene: TRBD1; CDR3 DNA: TGTGCCAGCAGCCCCGGACAGGCCGGTGGCTACACCTTC; CDR3 protein: CASSPGQAGGYTF
V gene: TRBV27; clone size: NA; J gene: TRBJ2-7; D gene: NA; CDR3 DNA: TGTGCCAGCAGTTTATCACAGGGTACCTACGAGCAGTACTTC; CDR3 protein: CASSLSQGTYEQYF
V gene: TRBV27; clone size: NA; J gene: TRBJ2-7; D gene: NA; CDR3 DNA: TGTGCCAGCAGTTGGGCCTCCTCCTACGAGCAGTACTTC; CDR3 protein: CASSWASSYEQYF
V gene: TRBV28; clone size: NA; J gene: TRBJ2-7; D gene: NA; CDR3 DNA: TGTGCCAGCAGTTTGGCCCTTATGACAGCAAACTACGAGCAGTACTTC; CDR3 protein: CASSLALMTANYEQYF
V gene: TRBV7-8; clone size: once; J gene: TRBJ2-3; D gene: NA; CDR3 DNA: TGTGCCAGCAGCTTGGCCACAGATACGCAGTATTTT; CDR3 protein: CASSLATDTQYF
V gene: TRBV25-1; clone size: NA; J gene: TRBJ2-5; D gene: TRBD1; CDR3 DNA: TGTGCCAGCAGCCTATCAGGGGGTCCAAAAGAGACCCAGTACTTC; CDR3 protein: CASSLSGGPKETQYF
V gene: TRBV5-6; clone size: NA; J gene: TRBJ2-1; D gene: NA; CDR3 DNA: TGTGCCAGCAGCTTGGGGGCGCGACTATTCCACAATGAGCAGTTCTTC; CDR3 protein: CASSLGARLFHNEQFF
V gene: TRBV11-1; clone size: NA; J gene: TRBJ2-1; D gene: TRBD2; CDR3 DNA: TGTGCCAGCAGCTTAGGGGGTAGCGGGATTAGCTCCTACAATGAGCAGTTCTTC; CDR3 protein: CASSLGGSGISSYNEQFF
V gene: TRBV29-1; clone size: NA; J gene: TRBJ2-2; D gene: TRBD1; CDR3 DNA: TGCAGCGCGGTGACAGGGGGTTCCGGGGAGCTGTTTTTT; CDR3 protein: CSAVTGGSGELFF
V gene: TRBV5-1; clone size: many; J gene: TRBJ1-1; D gene: TRBD1; CDR3 DNA: TGCGCCAGCAGCTTGGGGACAGGGCGGAACACTGAAGCTTTCTTT; CDR3 protein: CASSLGTGRNTEAFF
V gene: TRBV5-1; clone size: few; J gene: TRBJ1-1; D gene: NA; CDR3 DNA: TGCGCCAGCAGCTTAGGAGGCGCCGGCGAAGCTTTCTTT; CDR3 protein: CASSLGGAGEAFF
V gene: TRBV29-1; clone size: NA; J gene: TRBJ2-3; D gene: TRBD2; CDR3 DNA: TGCAGCCATAGCGGGACGAGCACAGATACGCAGTATTTT; CDR3 protein: CSHSGTSTDTQYF
V gene: TRBV27; clone size: NA; J gene: TRBJ2-7; D gene: TRBD2; CDR3 DNA: TGTGCCAGCAGCCCGCTTTTCGGGACTACCCTCCCCGAGCAGTACTTC; CDR3 protein: CASSPLFGTTLPEQYF
V gene: TRBV11-1; clone size: NA; J gene: TRBJ2-7; D gene: NA; CDR3 DNA: TGTGCCAGCAGCTTAGGGGCAGGGAACTACGAGCAGTACTTC; CDR3 protein: CASSLGAGNYEQYF
V gene: TRBV19; clone size: NA; J gene: TRBJ1-4; D gene: NA; CDR3 DNA: TGTGCCAGTAGTGACCGGAGCGGTGCAACTAATGAAAAACTGTTTTTT; CDR3 protein: CASSDRSGATNEKLFF
V gene: TRBV10-3; clone size: NA; J gene: TRBJ2-1; D gene: NA; CDR3 DNA: TGTGCCACTCAGGGTTTGGGCAATGAGCAGTTCTTC; CDR3 protein: CATQGLGNEQFF
V gene: TRBV10-2; clone size: NA; J gene: TRBJ2-1; D gene: NA; CDR3 DNA: TGCGCCAGCAGCCCCCTGGGCGGGTCCTACCGTGAGCAGTTCTTC; CDR3 protein: CASSPLGGSYREQFF
V gene: TRBV5-6; clone size: NA; J gene: TRBJ2-7; D gene: NA; CDR3 DNA: TGTGCCAGCGGAAAATTCTTACCTGACCGGGACTCAAACGAGCAGTACTTC; CDR3 protein: CASGKFLPDRDSNEQYF
V gene: TRBV28; clone size: NA; J gene: TRBJ1-2; D gene: NA; CDR3 DNA: TGTGCCAGCAGTTTCTTCCGGACAAACTACACCTTC; CDR3 protein: CASSFFRTNYTF
V gene: TRBV7-3; clone size: few; J gene: TRBJ2-3; D gene: NA; CDR3 DNA: TGTGCCAGCAGCCCCGGCCTTAGTTTAAGGGGGACGCAGTATTTT; CDR3 protein: CASSPGLSLRGTQYF
V gene: TRBV5-4; clone size: NA; J gene: TRBJ2-4; D gene: TRBD2; CDR3 DNA: TGTGCCAGCAGCAGCGGGACTAGCGGGGGGCTAGCCAAAAACATTCAGTACTTC; CDR3 protein: CASSSGTSGGLAKNIQYF
V gene: TRBV9; clone size: few; J gene: TRBJ1-1; D gene: TRBD1; CDR3 DNA: TGTGCCAGCAGCGTTACAGGGGTGGGGGGCACTGAAGCTTTCTTT; CDR3 protein: CASSVTGVGGTEAFF
V gene: TRBV18; clone size: NA; J gene: TRBJ2-5; D gene: NA; CDR3 DNA: TGTGCCAGCTCCCCTCAAGAGACCCAGTACTTC; CDR3 protein: CASSPQETQYF
V gene: TRBV6-4; clone size: NA; J gene: TRBJ2-1; D gene: NA; CDR3 DNA: TGTGCCAGCAGCGCGGACCCAGGGTATTCAAGTAGCTCCTACAATGAGCAGTTCTTC; CDR3 protein: CASSADPGYSSSSYNEQFF
V gene: TRBV11-2; clone size: NA; J gene: TRBJ2-2; D gene: TRBD2; CDR3 DNA: TGTGCCAGCAGCTTCCCCCGGGGAGGGGCGGTCAAGAGGACCGGGGAGCTGTTTTTT; CDR3 protein: CASSFPRGGAVKRTGELFF
V gene: TRBV5-1; clone size: NA; J gene: TRBJ2-1; D gene: TRBD2; CDR3 DNA: TGCGCCAGCAGCTCCTCCTTAGCGGGGGGCTACAATGAGCAGTTCTTC; CDR3 protein: CASSSSLAGGYNEQFF
V gene: TRBV10-2; clone size: NA; J gene: TRBJ2-7; D gene: TRBD2; CDR3 DNA: TGCGCCAGCGGGTTGAGCGGGAGCTCCTACGAGCAGTACTTC; CDR3 protein: CASGLSGSSYEQYF
V gene: TRBV2; clone size: NA; J gene: TRBJ2-3; D gene: NA; CDR3 DNA: TGTGCCAGCCACGAGGAGGCTGCCTCCGATACGCAGTATTTT; CDR3 protein: CASHEEAASDTQYF
V gene: TRBV18; clone size: NA; J gene: TRBJ2-5; D gene: TRBD2; CDR3 DNA: TGTGCCAGCTCACCCCCGGGACTAGCGGGAGAAGAGACCCAGTACTTC; CDR3 protein: CASSPPGLAGEETQYF
V gene: TRBV7-9; clone size: NA; J gene: TRBJ2-3; D gene: TRBD2; CDR3 DNA: TGTGCCAGCAGCTTACGAGGCGGGGGAGGAGATACGCAGTATTTT; CDR3 protein: CASSLRGGGGDTQYF
V gene: TRBV13; clone size: NA; J gene: TRBJ2-7; D gene: TRBD2; CDR3 DNA: TGTGCCAGCAGTCCTAGACTAGCGGCCTACGAGCAGTACTTC; CDR3 protein: CASSPRLAAYEQYF
V gene: TRBV7-3; clone size: NA; J gene: TRBJ2-2; D gene: TRBD2; CDR3 DNA: TGTGCCAGCAGCCCGGGACTAGCGGCCACCGGGGAGCTGTTTTTT; CDR3 protein: CASSPGLAATGELFF
V gene: TRBV7-2; clone size: once; J gene: TRBJ2-5; D gene: NA; CDR3 DNA: TGTGCCAGCAGCTTCGGACTGCAAGAGACCCAGTACTTC; CDR3 protein: CASSFGLQETQYF
V gene: TRBV19; clone size: few; J gene: TRBJ1-5; D gene: NA; CDR3 DNA: TGTGCCAGTAGTATAGATCCAGGGCCCCAACAGCCCCAGCATTTT; CDR3 protein: CASSIDPGPQQPQHF
V gene: TRBV7-9; clone size: NA; J gene: TRBJ1-2; D gene: NA; CDR3 DNA: TGTTCCAGCAGCCGACAGAACTATGGCTACACCTTC; CDR3 protein: CSSSRQNYGYTF
V gene: TRBV27; clone size: NA; J gene: TRBJ2-7; D gene: TRBD2; CDR3 DNA: TGTGCCAGCAGTTTTCTAGCGGGAGGGCCCTACGAGCAGTACTTC; CDR3 protein: CASSFLAGGPYEQYF
V gene: TRBV2; clone size: once; J gene: TRBJ2-3; D gene: TRBD2; CDR3 DNA: TGTGCCAGCAGTGACCCAGCGGGAGGTCGGGGAGATACGCAGTATTTT; CDR3 protein: CASSDPAGGRGDTQYF
V gene: TRBV12-2; clone size: NA; J gene: TRBJ2-3; D gene: NA; CDR3 DNA: TGTGCAAGTCGCTTCCTCGGACTAGCGGAAAGCACAGATACGCAGTATTTT; CDR3 protein: CASRFLGLAESTDTQYF
V gene: TRBV9; clone size: NA; J gene: TRBJ1-3; D gene: TRBD1; CDR3 DNA: TGTGCCAGCAGCGATGGACAGGGGCCGACTTTCTCTGGAAACACCATATATTTT; CDR3 protein: CASSDGQGPTFSGNTIYF
V gene: TRBV18; clone size: NA; J gene: TRBJ2-7; D gene: NA; CDR3 DNA: TGTGCCAGCTCACCAGACTTTATCGGGGCCTACGAGCAGTACTTC; CDR3 protein: CASSPDFIGAYEQYF
V gene: TRBV10-2; clone size: NA; J gene: TRBJ2-7; D gene: NA; CDR3 DNA: TGCGCCAGCAGTCCCACAGGTCCGACCTACGAGCAGTACTTC; CDR3 protein: CASSPTGPTYEQYF
V gene: TRBV9; clone size: NA; J gene: TRBJ2-2; D gene: TRBD1; CDR3 DNA: TGTGCCAGCAGCTCCGGGACAGCTGACACCGGGGAGCTGTTTTTT; CDR3 protein: CASSSGTADTGELFF
V gene: TRBV5-1; clone size: NA; J gene: TRBJ1-1; D gene: TRBD1; CDR3 DNA: TGCGCCAGCAGCTTAGCCAGACAGGGGTTGAACACTGAAGCTTTCTTT; CDR3 protein: CASSLARQGLNTEAFF
V gene: TRBV27; clone size: NA; J gene: TRBJ2-1; D gene: TRBD1; CDR3 DNA: TGTGCCAGCAGCTCCTCGCCGGGACAGGGGTACAATGAGCAGTTCTTC; CDR3 protein: CASSSSPGQGYNEQFF